The 29 T cell receptor beta chains presented below share a single source sample, sequenced in a study of OX40 agonist ivuxolimab in advanced cancers. Produced via immunoSEQ multiplex PCR; TCRdb's table is partial and in-frame only. The sample holds 55,000 or so clones, around 90% seen once. The sequencing used CD4+ or CD8+ T cells sorted from blood, collected in a trial of the OX40 agonist ivuxolimab. The receptors originated from an adult with an advanced solid tumor such as melanoma, head and neck, liver or kidney cancer.

The chain links TRBV28 to TRBJ2-1; 11 positions match TRBD2. From germline, CDR1 is MDHEN and CDR2 SYDVKM. The CDR3 consists of 16 residues. After removal of 3 bases from V and 7 bases from J, the junction contained 8 bases not matched to a gene. Here the CDR3 reads CASSFLASGRSNEQFF. CDR3 coding DNA: TGTGCCAGCAGTTTCCTGGCTAGCGGGAGGAGTAATGAGCAGTTCTTC.

This chain joins TRBV7-2 and TRBJ2-7; possibly TRBD2 for D (6 bases). Trimming pared 1 base from V and 0 bases from J, leaving 13 bases between. The length of the CDR3 is 16 residues. Per germline, CDR1 SGHTA and CDR2 FQGNSA. The CDR3 DNA is TGTGCCAGCAGCTTAGAGATAGCGGCCTACTCCTACGAGCAGTACTTC. Translation gives CASSLEIAAYSYEQYF.

The rearrangement links TRBV18 to TRBJ1-1; D unresolved. This CDR3 has 15 residues. Between the trimmed V and J ends, which lost 3 bases and 2 bases, there was a span of 13 bases. The germline CDR1 and CDR2 sequences are KGHSH and LQKENI. CDR3 protein: CASSPRGPLNTEAFF. The CDR3 coding sequence is TGTGCCAGCTCACCTAGAGGGCCACTAAACACTGAAGCTTTCTTT.

The gene calls are TRBV19 and TRBJ2-7; 10 bases agree with TRBD2. The CDR3 contains 15 residues. Trimming at V came to 5 bases and at J to 2 bases, leaving 6 bases not matched to a gene. Germline CDR1 reads LNHDA; CDR2 reads SQIVND (reference sequence). CDR3 residues: CASSEVAGGPYEQYF. The CDR3 DNA reads TGTGCCAGTAGTGAGGTAGCGGGAGGCCCCTACGAGCAGTACTTC.

The rearrangement uses TRBV19 and TRBJ1-2, with 8 positions matching TRBD1. From germline, CDR1 is LNHDA and CDR2 SQIVND (reference sequence). The CDR3 extends over 13 amino acids. Trimming took 5 bases from V and 4 from J; bases not matched to a gene: 3. The CDR3: CASSDRGFYGYTF. CDR3 DNA sequence: TGTGCCAGTAGTGACAGGGGTTTCTATGGCTACACCTTC.

The rearrangement joins TRBV9 to TRBJ2-3; 12 bases match TRBD2. With 4 bases clipped from V and 2 bases from J, the junction kept 14 bases outside the gene matches. The length of the CDR3 is 19 residues. CDR1 is SGDLS, CDR2 YYNGEE, per germline. The CDR3 bases are TGTGCCAGCAGCCCGCGGACTAGCGGGACCGCAAAAAACACAGATACGCAGTATTTT. Its translation is CASSPRTSGTAKNTDTQYF.

V usage is TRBV15 and J usage is TRBJ2-5, with 7 bases identical to TRBD2. V shed 1 base and J 4 bases; nucleotides not matched to a gene: 3. There are 14 residues in the CDR3. Germline V CDR1 and CDR2: LNHNV, YYDKDF (reference sequence). CDR3 sequence: CATSRVGGLETQYF. DNA for the CDR3: TGTGCCACCAGCAGAGTGGGAGGGCTAGAGACCCAGTACTTC.

The CDR3 sequence: CASSIDRDYGYTF. CDR3 DNA sequence: TGTGCCAGTAGTATAGACAGGGACTATGGCTACACCTTC. The chain joins TRBV19 to TRBJ1-2; a possible D gene is TRBD1 (5 bases). Per the germline V gene, CDR1 is LNHDA and CDR2 is SQIVND (reference sequence). The V end lost 0 bases, the J end lost 3 bases, and 5 bases lay between the germline ends. This CDR3 spans 13 amino acids.

This clone was observed a few times. The V gene is TRBV4-1, the J gene TRBJ2-5; D is ambiguous. V was pared by 0 bases and J by 2 bases, with 10 bases between. This CDR3 contains 15 residues. CDR1 is MGHRA, CDR2 YSYEKL, per germline. The CDR3 loop reads CASSQDLGLQETQYF. CDR3 bases: TGCGCCAGCAGCCAAGATCTCGGGTTACAAGAGACCCAGTACTTC.

The chain couples TRBV6-1 to TRBJ2-4, with D possibly being TRBD1 (6 bases). The V and J ends lost 3 bases and 0 bases respectively, with 15 bases between them. The CDR3 sequence is 17 residues long. Germline values: CDR1 MNHNS, CDR2 SASEGT. The CDR3 region has the DNA TGTGCCAGCAGTGAGGCCCCGGGACAACTAGCCAAAAACATTCAGTACTTC. Protein: CASSEAPGQLAKNIQYF.

The rearrangement joins TRBV28 to TRBJ2-5, with 7 bases that match TRBD2. V was pared by 7 bases and J by 5 bases, with 10 bases of the junction left unmatched. This CDR3 comprises 14 residues. Germline lookup yields CDR1 MDHEN and CDR2 SYDVKM. CDR3 DNA sequence: TGTGCCAGCAAAGGGGCGGGAGATTGGGAGACCCAGTACTTC. Translation gives CASKGAGDWETQYF.

This clone was picked up one time. DNA of the CDR3: TGCGCCAGCAGCCAAGAAGGACAGATCCTCTCCTACGAGCAGTACTTC. Translated: CASSQEGQILSYEQYF. The V gene is TRBV4-1, the J gene TRBJ2-7; weak D call: TRBD1 (6 bases). Deletions cut 0 bases from V and 0 bases from J, with 12 bases between. This CDR3 comprises 16 residues. Germline V gene sequence: CDR1 MGHRA, CDR2 YSYEKL.

The V call is TRBV28, the J call TRBJ1-5; D gene unclear. This CDR3 region has 14 residues. V was cut by 7 bases and J by 3 bases, with 13 bases left in between. Germline V lookup: CDR1 MDHEN, CDR2 SYDVKM. CDR3 DNA sequence: TGTGCCAGCACAGTGCCAAGGTTCAATCAGCCCCAGCATTTT. The encoded protein is CASTVPRFNQPQHF. The variable domain in full, with the rest retrieved from reference TRBV28 and TRBJ1-5, is DVKVTQSSRYLVKRTGEKVFLECVQDMDHENMFWYRQDPGLGLRLIYFSYDVKMKEKGDIPEGYSVSREKKERFSLILESASTNQTSMYLCASTVPRFNQPQHFGDGTRLSIL.

CDR3 residues: CASTPRTANTEAFF. The CDR3 DNA is TGTGCCAGCACCCCAAGGACAGCGAACACTGAAGCTTTCTTT. The rearrangement joins TRBV6-5 to TRBJ1-1, with D maybe TRBD1 (6 bases). The CDR3 runs to 14 residues. V lost 7 bases to trimming and J lost 1 base, with 13 bases between them. Germline CDR1 and CDR2: MNHEY and SVGAGI.

The rearrangement uses TRBV7-3 and TRBJ2-7, with no clear D. V was shortened by 2 bases and J by 3 bases, with 8 bases between the two germline ends. This CDR3 has 13 residues. Germline V gives CDR1 SGHTA, CDR2 FQGTGA. The CDR3 region has the DNA TGTGCCAGCAGCTTAGTACTTAACTACGAGCAGTACTTC. Protein product: CASSLVLNYEQYF.

This clone turned up a few times. The chain couples TRBV21-1 to TRBJ2-7; the DNA was not used to check the table's D call, TRBD2. TRBV21-1 is assigned pseudogene status. The CDR3 spans 14 residues. The CDR3 loop is CASQFLAGEEEQYF. In DNA form, the CDR3 reads TGTGCCAGCCAGTTCTTAGCGGGAGAGGAGGAGCAGTACTTC.

This chain joins TRBV2 and TRBJ2-5; tentative D call: TRBD2 (6 bases). CDR1 SNHLY and CDR2 FYNNEI come from the germline V gene. The CDR3 is 14 residues long. V was cut by 4 bases and J by 5 bases, with 14 bases left in between. The CDR3 DNA reads TGTGCCAGCAGTGGCGGGACGGCGGGGGAGACCCAGTACTTC. Translating gives CASSGGTAGETQYF.

This rearrangement joins TRBV7-9 to TRBJ2-1; tentative D call: TRBD2 (5 bases). The germline V gene encodes CDR1 SEHNR and CDR2 FQNEAQ (reference sequence). This CDR3 spans 12 amino acids. Trimming stripped 3 bases from V and 7 bases from J, with 7 bases between. CDR3: CASSFGENEQFF. The CDR3 DNA reads as TGTGCCAGCAGCTTCGGGGAGAATGAGCAGTTCTTC.

The chain employs TRBV4-1 and TRBJ2-1; 10 positions agree with TRBD2. Germline trimming cut 1 base from V and 6 bases from J; bases unmatched to any gene: 21. Germline lookup yields CDR1 MGHRA and CDR2 YSYEKL. There are 21 residues in the CDR3. The DNA for the CDR3 is TGCGCCAGCAGCCAAGGTCCCGCCCGTTCCAGCGGGAGGGCCCGTGGCAATGAGCAGTTCTTC. This encodes CASSQGPARSSGRARGNEQFF.

DNA of the CDR3: TGTGCCAGCAGCTTGTTGGCCCCTGCTAAAGCCACAGATACGCAGTATTTT. It yields the protein CASSLLAPAKATDTQYF. The V call is TRBV5-5, the J call TRBJ2-3; D gene uncertain. Trimming left V 1 base short and J 2 bases short, with 17 bases between. This CDR3 has 17 residues. Germline values: CDR1 SGHKS, CDR2 YYEKEE (reference sequence).

The chain combines TRBV9 with TRBJ2-1; a possible D gene is TRBD2 (6 bases). V gave up 0 bases and J gave up 0 bases, with 16 bases separating them. Looked up from germline, CDR1 is SGDLS and CDR2 is YYNGEE. The CDR3 is made up of 18 amino acids. The CDR3 region has the DNA TGTGCCAGCAGCGTAGACGGGAAGGCGGGAAGCTCCTACAATGAGCAGTTCTTC. This codes for CASSVDGKAGSSYNEQFF.

This chain uses TRBV10-3 with TRBJ1-2, with 9 bases identical to TRBD1. CDR3 length equals 13 residues. After removal of 6 bases from V and 8 bases from J, the junction contained 7 bases not matched to a gene. Germline CDR1 is ENHRY and CDR2 is SYGVKD. The CDR3 spells CAIRGTGQEGYTF. In DNA form, the CDR3 reads TGTGCCATCAGGGGGACAGGGCAAGAAGGCTACACCTTC.

The chain has TRBV30 and TRBJ2-2; D is possibly TRBD1 (6 bases). Germline lookup yields CDR1 GTSNPN and CDR2 SVGIG (reference sequence). The CDR3 contains 14 residues. V shed 2 bases and J shed 4 bases, with 11 bases lying between them. The CDR3 coding sequence is TGTGCCTGGAGTATCTTCAGGGGCACCGGGGAGCTGTTTTTT. It is translated as CAWSIFRGTGELFF.

The chain joins TRBV6-1 to TRBJ2-7, with TRBD2 matching over 8 bases. Germline CDR1 is MNHNS and CDR2 is SASEGT. The junction had 5 bases not matched to a gene; V was cut back by 4 bases and J by 0 bases. The CDR3 length is 15 residues. The CDR3 is CASSGIAGSSYEQYF. CDR3 DNA: TGTGCCAGCAGTGGAATAGCGGGAAGCTCCTACGAGCAGTACTTC.

The chain joins TRBV27 to TRBJ2-7; 9 bases line up with TRBD2. Looked up from germline, CDR1 is MNHEY and CDR2 is SMNVEV (reference sequence). CDR3 size: 15 residues. V shed 6 bases, J shed 3 bases, and the junction held 9 bases outside the gene matches. In DNA, the CDR3 is TGTGCCAGCAGCCCCGGGGCTAGCGGGGTCTACGAGCAGTACTTC. Residues: CASSPGASGVYEQYF.

The J gene is TRBJ2-1, the V gene TRBV11-2; possible D gene TRBD2, 5 bases. V gave up 5 bases and J gave up 6 bases, with 17 bases separating them. The length of the CDR3 is 15 residues. The germline V gene encodes CDR1 SGHAT and CDR2 FQNNGV. CDR3 amino acids: CASSRVPLAINEQFF. The CDR3 nucleotides read TGTGCCAGCAGCCGGGTACCCCTAGCCATCAATGAGCAGTTCTTC.

The CDR3: CATSRIQGSEQYF. Written as DNA, the CDR3 is TGTGCCACCAGCAGAATTCAGGGATCCGAGCAGTACTTC. The chain is built from TRBV15 and TRBJ2-7, with a tentative D call TRBD1 (5 bases). The ends were cut back, 2 bases at V and 6 bases at J, with 11 bases in the middle. This CDR3 comprises 13 residues. Germline CDR1 and CDR2: LNHNV and YYDKDF (reference sequence).

This chain connects TRBV18 to TRBJ2-7, with D unclear. This CDR3 has 12 residues. With 5 bases removed from V and 0 bases from J, the gap between germline ends came to 5 bases. CDR1 and CDR2 (germline): KGHSH, LQKENI. The CDR3 region has the DNA TGTGCCAGCTCATCGGACTCCTACGAGCAGTACTTC. Its protein product is CASSSDSYEQYF.

The chain has TRBV28 and TRBJ1-6; 10 nucleotides match TRBD1. The V and J ends lost 6 bases and 10 bases, in that order; junction bases with no gene match: 12. Germline values: CDR1 MDHEN, CDR2 SYDVKM. The CDR3 has 16 amino acids. The CDR3 is CASRYTGTGDMSPLHF. CDR3 in DNA: TGTGCCAGCAGATACACCGGGACAGGGGATATGTCACCCCTCCACTTT. Using reference TRBV28 and TRBJ1-6 for the parts outside the CDR3, the full variable domain is DVKVTQSSRYLVKRTGEKVFLECVQDMDHENMFWYRQDPGLGLRLIYFSYDVKMKEKGDIPEGYSVSREKKERFSLILESASTNQTSMYLCASRYTGTGDMSPLHFGNGTRLTVT.